These T cell receptor beta chains were read from a single sample in a study of cytomegalovirus exposure and HLA in healthy donors. Profiling relied on immunoSEQ multiplex PCR, and the TCRdb table lists in-frame clones only, not all of them. Of 190,000 or so clones listed, under 85% were seen once; the top ten hold about 1.6%. Sequencing input: PBMCs. These receptors were collected from a man in his forties or fifties in good health and CMV-seronegative. CDR3s include the opening cysteine and the closing phenylalanine or tryptophan. Each record gives: J gene, V gene, clone size, D gene, CDR3 DNA, CDR3 protein. A D gene is named only where the DNA matches it firmly. The size field is filled for only some rows; it gives once, few, many or a size class.

j_gene: TRBJ2-5; v_gene: TRBV5-1; abundance: once; d_gene: .; CDR3nt: TGCGCCAGCAGCCGGGACTCGGGTCAAGAGACCCAGTACTTC; CDR3aa: CASSRDSGQETQYF
j_gene: TRBJ2-1; v_gene: TRBV25-1; abundance: .; d_gene: TRBD1; CDR3nt: TGTGCCAGCAGTGCGGGACAGCGGAATGAGCAGTTCTTC; CDR3aa: CASSAGQRNEQFF
j_gene: TRBJ1-2; v_gene: TRBV29-1; abundance: .; d_gene: TRBD1; CDR3nt: TGCAGCGTTGTAAACAGGGGAATGGGGGGCTACACCTTC; CDR3aa: CSVVNRGMGGYTF
j_gene: TRBJ1-4; v_gene: TRBV5-6; abundance: .; d_gene: TRBD1; CDR3nt: TGTGCCAGCAGCGGGGGACAGGAACTAAATGAAAAACTGTTTTTT; CDR3aa: CASSGGQELNEKLFF
j_gene: TRBJ1-4; v_gene: TRBV7-2; abundance: .; d_gene: TRBD1; CDR3nt: TGTGCCAGCAGCTTGACAGGGAGCAGGGAAAAACTGTTTTTT; CDR3aa: CASSLTGSREKLFF
j_gene: TRBJ2-5; v_gene: TRBV6-7; abundance: .; d_gene: TRBD1; CDR3nt: TGTGCCACCACAGACAGGGAAGAAGGTGAGACCCAGTACTTC; CDR3aa: CATTDREEGETQYF
j_gene: TRBJ2-1; v_gene: TRBV5-1; abundance: .; d_gene: .; CDR3nt: TGCGCCAGCAGTCGGACAGCCTACAATGAGCAGTTCTTC; CDR3aa: CASSRTAYNEQFF
j_gene: TRBJ1-1; v_gene: TRBV23-1; abundance: once; d_gene: TRBD1; CDR3nt: TGCGCCAGCAGTCAGAGGACGGGACAGGGGGTAATGAACACTGAAGCTTTCTTT; CDR3aa: CASSQRTGQGVMNTEAFF
j_gene: TRBJ1-6; v_gene: TRBV7-9; abundance: .; d_gene: .; CDR3nt: TGTGCCAGCAGGATGAGCAATTCACCCCTCCACTTT; CDR3aa: CASRMSNSPLHF
j_gene: TRBJ2-3; v_gene: TRBV7-2; abundance: .; d_gene: TRBD2; CDR3nt: TGTGCCAGCAGCTTACGAGCGGGGGGGAGCACAGATACGCAGTATTTT; CDR3aa: CASSLRAGGSTDTQYF
j_gene: TRBJ1-1; v_gene: TRBV6-5; abundance: few; d_gene: .; CDR3nt: TGTGCCAGCAGTCATGGGACTAGGGTTTTTGATTTCTTT; CDR3aa: CASSHGTRVFDFF
j_gene: TRBJ2-5; v_gene: TRBV9; abundance: .; d_gene: TRBD2; CDR3nt: TGTGCCAGCAGCCGGGGGGTAGGGGAGACCCAGTACTTC; CDR3aa: CASSRGVGETQYF
j_gene: TRBJ1-5; v_gene: TRBV6-6; abundance: .; d_gene: .; CDR3nt: TGTGCCAGCAACACCGAAGACAATCAGCCCCAGCATTTT; CDR3aa: CASNTEDNQPQHF
j_gene: TRBJ2-7; v_gene: TRBV5-4; abundance: .; d_gene: .; CDR3nt: TGTGCCAGCAGCGGAGGGGGGGCCTCCTACGAGCAGTACTTC; CDR3aa: CASSGGGASYEQYF
j_gene: TRBJ2-3; v_gene: TRBV19; abundance: .; d_gene: .; CDR3nt: TGTGCCAGTCTTGGACGGGGAGATACGCAGTATTTT; CDR3aa: CASLGRGDTQYF
j_gene: TRBJ1-1; v_gene: TRBV29-1; abundance: .; d_gene: .; CDR3nt: TGCAGCGTGCAGACACTGAACACTGAAGCTTTCTTT; CDR3aa: CSVQTLNTEAFF
j_gene: TRBJ2-3; v_gene: TRBV7-2; abundance: .; d_gene: TRBD2; CDR3nt: TGTGCCAGCAGCCGCGGACTAGCGGGGGGGTACACAGATACGCAGTATTTT; CDR3aa: CASSRGLAGGYTDTQYF
j_gene: TRBJ2-7; v_gene: TRBV2; abundance: .; d_gene: TRBD2; CDR3nt: TGTGCCAGCAATCCGACTAGCGTGCCGTCCTACGAGCAGTACTTC; CDR3aa: CASNPTSVPSYEQYF
j_gene: TRBJ2-4; v_gene: TRBV6-6; abundance: .; d_gene: TRBD1; CDR3nt: TGTGCCAGCAGTCCCGTGACAGGGGTTGGCAAAAACATTCAGTACTTC; CDR3aa: CASSPVTGVGKNIQYF
j_gene: TRBJ1-5; v_gene: TRBV23-1; abundance: .; d_gene: .; CDR3nt: TGCGCCAGCAGCGATTACAGGGCGAATCAGCCCCAGCATTTT; CDR3aa: CASSDYRANQPQHF
j_gene: TRBJ1-1; v_gene: TRBV7-2; abundance: .; d_gene: TRBD1; CDR3nt: TGTGCCAGCCAGGGGGGTGGGAACACTGAAGCTTTCTTT; CDR3aa: CASQGGGNTEAFF
j_gene: TRBJ2-2; v_gene: TRBV19; abundance: few; d_gene: .; CDR3nt: TGTGCCAGTAGTATCGTGGCCGGGAAGTTGGGGACCGGGGAGCTGTTTTTT; CDR3aa: CASSIVAGKLGTGELFF
j_gene: TRBJ2-7; v_gene: TRBV4-2; abundance: .; d_gene: TRBD2; CDR3nt: TGTGCCAGCAGCCAAGGATCGAGCGGGGGGCTAGGCTACGAGCAGTACTTC; CDR3aa: CASSQGSSGGLGYEQYF
j_gene: TRBJ2-3; v_gene: TRBV19; abundance: few; d_gene: .; CDR3nt: TGTGCCAGTACCTCCAGATGGGCAGGCATACCCACAGATACGCAGTATTTT; CDR3aa: CASTSRWAGIPTDTQYF
j_gene: TRBJ1-2; v_gene: TRBV27; abundance: .; d_gene: TRBD1; CDR3nt: TGTGCCAGCAGTTTTCGATATGGACAGGGGAAGAGTATGGGTGGCTACACCTTC; CDR3aa: CASSFRYGQGKSMGGYTF